This T cell receptor beta chain was observed in a study of cytomegalovirus exposure and HLA in healthy donors. Study results and limitations: Most sequenced TCRs were rare (though some public TCRs occurred in many donors).

The primer mix had 60 Vbeta and 13 Jbeta primers. Assay used: immunoSEQ multiplex PCR; TCRdb lists only in-frame clones, some missing. This table holds under 110,000 clones, roughly 80% found once. Comment on this clone: Antigen unknown.

Trimming stripped 6 bases from V and 2 bases from J, with 8 bases between. Germline V gives CDR1 KGHSH, CDR2 LQKENI. This CDR3 is 13 amino acids long. The sequenced sample was PBMCs. The clonotype was recovered from a man in his 60s in good health and CMV-seronegative. The chain joins TRBV18 to TRBJ1-5; no definite D call. The chain's CDR3 is CASSLDGNQPQHF. CDR3 DNA: TGTGCCAGCTCCCTAGACGGCAATCAGCCCCAGCATTTT.